This T cell receptor (beta chain) was sequenced during a study of blood T cell repertoires in COVID-19. Background on the study: Material from acute and convalescent COVID-19 was sourced from the United States, Italy and Spain. T cells, B-cell-depleted T cells, or PBMCs supplied cDNA or gDNA.

The CDR3 is 13 amino acids. V dropped 4 bases and J dropped 8 bases, with 15 bases sitting between them. CDR1 and CDR2 (germline): SGHRS, YFSETQ. This clone was detected a few times. As originally analysed: The authors estimated nucleated cell counts from reference gene primer amplification. Profiled with immunoSEQ multiplex PCR; TCRdb holds only in-frame clones, not every one. The V and J calls and clone size are taken from that table; D and trimming were inferred from the DNA. The profile shows approximately 190,000 clones, under 85% of them singletons. Sequenced: peripheral blood. This TCR came from a woman aged 40 to 50 with acute or convalescent COVID-19. The chain employs TRBV5-1 and TRBJ1-2, with a tentative D call TRBD1 (5 bases). Written as DNA, the CDR3 is TGCGCCAGCAGCCGTCTCAAACAGGAAGGCTACACCTTC. This codes for CASSRLKQEGYTF. Looking up the rest from reference TRBV5-1 and TRBJ1-2 gives the full variable domain: KAGVTQTPRYLIKTRGQQVTLSCSPISGHRSVSWYQQTPGQGLQFLFEYFSETQRNKGNFPGRFSGRQFSNSRSEMNVSTLELGDSALYLCASSRLKQEGYTFGSGTRLTVV.